The entry below gives a single T cell receptor (beta chain) sequence along with its context. Its antigen is not identified. Germline values: CDR1 MDHEN, CDR2 SYDVKM. V was shortened by 7 bases and J by 1 base, with 8 bases between the two germline ends. The CDR3 consists of 13 residues. These data are taken from a study of cytomegalovirus exposure and HLA in healthy donors. PCR used 60 Vbeta primers and 13 Jbeta primers. Profiling relied on immunoSEQ multiplex PCR, and the TCRdb table lists in-frame clones only, not all of them. The sample gives about 98,000 clones, 70% to 80% of which show up once; roughly 9.8% is in the top ten. Notes on the study in general: As was reported, the classifier diagnosed cytomegalovirus status with high specificity and sensitivity. Previous analysis showed most TCR beta V segments were productive about 90% or about 30% of the time.

This clonotype was sampled from a man younger than 30 in good health and CMV-seropositive. The sequenced sample was PBMCs. This sequence joins TRBV28 and TRBJ2-1; possible D gene TRBD1, 7 bases. This CDR3 reads CASTGGSYNEQFF. The DNA of the CDR3 is TGTGCCAGCACAGGGGGGTCCTACAATGAGCAGTTCTTC.